Shown below are 14 T cell receptor beta chains from a single sample sequenced in a study of cytomegalovirus exposure and HLA in healthy donors (dated by TCRdb to the late 2010s). Libraries were prepared through the immunoSEQ multiplex PCR assay. The table comes from immuneACCESS by way of TCRdb, which keeps in-frame sequences with V and J called. Part of the clones is missing from these tables; in studies checked, under half for an unresolved V gene and the rest for unknown reasons. The table for this sample lists approximately 150,000 clones; roughly 84% of them were counted only once. The ten largest clones take up 10% of the sample. Sequencing was performed on PBMCs. These receptors were collected from a man younger than 45 in good health and CMV-seropositive.

The chain couples TRBV27 to TRBJ2-7; TRBD2 might be the D (6 bases). Trimming stripped 5 bases from V and 5 bases from J, with 10 bases between. The CDR3 is 12 residues long. Germline CDR1 and CDR2: MNHEY and SMNVEV (reference sequence). The CDR3, as DNA: TGTGCCAGCAGTCTGTGGGGGGACGAGCAGTACTTC. This encodes CASSLWGDEQYF.

V is TRBV5-1 and J is TRBJ2-2, with a tentative D call TRBD2 (6 bases). V gave up 5 bases and J gave up 0 bases, with 17 bases separating them. CDR1 is SGHRS, CDR2 YFSETQ, per germline. The CDR3 is 17 residues long. The CDR3 DNA reads TGCGCCAGCAGGGTTGCGGAGGGCCAAGCGAACACCGGGGAGCTGTTTTTT. Translated, it gives CASRVAEGQANTGELFF.

The count of this clone is one. The chain couples TRBV27 to TRBJ1-5; the match to TRBD1 covers 7 bases. The V and J ends lost 6 bases and 7 bases, in that order; junction bases with no gene match: 18. The CDR3 totals 17 residues. The germline CDR1 and CDR2 sequences are MNHEY and SMNVEV (reference sequence). CDR3 sequence reads: CASSPDPTGWGTQPQHF. As DNA, the CDR3 is TGTGCCAGCAGCCCCGACCCGACAGGGTGGGGAACGCAGCCCCAGCATTTT.

J is TRBJ2-5 and V is TRBV2, with 8 bases that match TRBD1. Germline V CDR1 and CDR2: SNHLY, FYNNEI. After removal of 3 bases from V and 5 bases from J, the junction contained 8 bases not matched to a gene. The CDR3 is made up of 15 amino acids. For the CDR3, the DNA is TGTGCCAGCAGTGAGCAACCAGGGGGCTGGGAGACCCAGTACTTC. Translating it yields CASSEQPGGWETQYF.

Here the CDR3 reads CASRVFLRTGTLVGGTGDTQYF. CDR3 sequence (DNA): TGCGCCAGCCGTGTCTTCCTTAGGACAGGGACACTGGTTGGAGGGACGGGAGATACGCAGTATTTT. The chain has TRBV5-1 and TRBJ2-3, with 8 bases matching TRBD1. The CDR3 is 22 amino acids. Germline CDR1 reads SGHRS; CDR2 reads YFSETQ. V dropped 7 bases and J dropped 5; count of bases not matched to a gene: 33.

In this sample, this clone turned up once. The gene calls are TRBV13 and TRBJ2-2; maybe TRBD2 (5 bases). V was cut by 2 bases and J by 1 base, with 14 bases left in between. Germline V gene sequence: CDR1 PRHDT, CDR2 FYEKMQ (reference sequence). CDR3 size: 17 residues. This CDR3 reads CASSLRASSGNTGELFF. CDR3 bases: TGTGCCAGCAGCTTACGAGCTAGCTCCGGGAACACCGGGGAGCTGTTTTTT.

The V and J genes are TRBV6-1 and TRBJ2-7; D is undetermined. The V gene lost 1 base and the J gene lost 2 bases, with 12 bases spanning the gap. Germline loops: CDR1 MNHNS, CDR2 SASEGT. The CDR3 is made up of 15 amino acids. In DNA, the CDR3 is TGTGCCAGCAGTGAAGGGCAGGCCCCGACCTACGAGCAGTACTTC. Translated: CASSEGQAPTYEQYF.

The chain couples TRBV5-6 to TRBJ2-5; tentatively, D is TRBD1 (6 bases). Germline V CDR1 and CDR2: SGHDT, YYEEEE. The CDR3 sequence is 14 residues long. V shed 4 bases and J shed 1 base, with 11 bases lying between them. CDR3 loop: CASSLDSFQETQYF. The CDR3 DNA reads as TGTGCCAGCAGCCTGGACAGCTTCCAAGAGACCCAGTACTTC.

The chain couples TRBV11-2 to TRBJ2-5, with a weak D call TRBD1 (5 bases). From germline, CDR1 is SGHAT and CDR2 FQNNGV. The CDR3 loop spans 12 amino acids. The ends were cut back, 4 bases at V and 5 bases at J, with 8 bases in the middle. The CDR3 region is CASSSSGETQYF. Written as DNA, the CDR3 is TGTGCCAGCAGCTCCTCAGGGGAGACCCAGTACTTC.

This clone occurred a few times. This chain connects TRBV27 to TRBJ2-3; 11 positions agree with TRBD2. Germline V CDR1 and CDR2: MNHEY, SMNVEV (reference sequence). The CDR3 contains 16 residues. V dropped 5 bases and J dropped 5; count of bases not matched to a gene: 9. The CDR3 region has the DNA TGTGCCAGCAGTCCTACGACTAGCGGGACGGGAGATACGCAGTATTTT. Translation: CASSPTTSGTGDTQYF.

The V call is TRBV4-3, the J call TRBJ2-5, with 9 bases identical to TRBD1. V trimming: 4 bases; J trimming: 1 base; junction bases outside the gene matches: 7. The CDR3 has 16 amino acids. Germline assignment: CDR1 LGHNA and CDR2 YSLEER. The CDR3 sequence: CASSLYGTGTQETQYF. CDR3 nucleotide sequence: TGCGCCAGCAGCCTTTACGGGACAGGGACCCAAGAGACCCAGTACTTC.

The genes are TRBV6-1 and TRBJ1-1, with a possible D match to TRBD1 (6 bases). Germline V gene lookup returns CDR1 MNHNS and CDR2 SASEGT. The V end lost 7 bases, the J end lost 7 bases, and 19 bases lay between the germline ends. The CDR3 is 14 residues long. CDR3 in amino acids: CASKGGATRDEAFF. The CDR3 bases are TGTGCCAGCAAGGGGGGGGCCACTCGAGATGAAGCTTTCTTT.

The chain has TRBV2 and TRBJ2-1, with 7 bases identical to TRBD2. The CDR3 has 14 residues. Germline V gene lookup returns CDR1 SNHLY and CDR2 FYNNEI. With V trimmed by 3 bases and J by 3 bases, 2 bases remained unmatched. CDR3 in DNA: TGTGCCAGCAGTGAGGCTAGCGGCTACAATGAGCAGTTCTTC. Translated: CASSEASGYNEQFF.

This chain uses TRBV19 with TRBJ1-6, with D perhaps TRBD1 (5 bases). The CDR3 has 15 residues. Germline CDR1 and CDR2: LNHDA and SQIVND (reference sequence). V lost 0 bases to trimming and J lost 10 bases, with 13 bases between them. The CDR3 region has the DNA TGTGCCAGTAGTATAGATCGACAGAATGGCTCACCCCTCCACTTT. Translating gives CASSIDRQNGSPLHF. Full variable domain (outside the CDR3, taken from reference TRBV19 and TRBJ1-6): DGGITQSPKYLFRKEGQNVTLSCEQNLNHDAMYWYRQDPGQGLRLIYYSQIVNDFQKGDIAEGYSVSREKKESFPLTVTSAQKNPTAFYLCASSIDRQNGSPLHFGNGTRLTVT.